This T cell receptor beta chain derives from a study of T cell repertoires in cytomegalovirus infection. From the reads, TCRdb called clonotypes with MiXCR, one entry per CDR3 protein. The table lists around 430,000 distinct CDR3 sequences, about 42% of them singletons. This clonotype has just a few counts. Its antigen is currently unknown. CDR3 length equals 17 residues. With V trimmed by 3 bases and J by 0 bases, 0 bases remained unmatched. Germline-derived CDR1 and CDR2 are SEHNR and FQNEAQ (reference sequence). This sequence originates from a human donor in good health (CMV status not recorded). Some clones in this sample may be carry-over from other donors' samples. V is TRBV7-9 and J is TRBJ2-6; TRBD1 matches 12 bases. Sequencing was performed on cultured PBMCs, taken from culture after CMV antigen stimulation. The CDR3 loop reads CASSLGQGASGANVLTF. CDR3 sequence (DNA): TGTGCCAGCAGCTTGGGACAGGGGGCCTCTGGGGCCAACGTCCTGACTTTC.